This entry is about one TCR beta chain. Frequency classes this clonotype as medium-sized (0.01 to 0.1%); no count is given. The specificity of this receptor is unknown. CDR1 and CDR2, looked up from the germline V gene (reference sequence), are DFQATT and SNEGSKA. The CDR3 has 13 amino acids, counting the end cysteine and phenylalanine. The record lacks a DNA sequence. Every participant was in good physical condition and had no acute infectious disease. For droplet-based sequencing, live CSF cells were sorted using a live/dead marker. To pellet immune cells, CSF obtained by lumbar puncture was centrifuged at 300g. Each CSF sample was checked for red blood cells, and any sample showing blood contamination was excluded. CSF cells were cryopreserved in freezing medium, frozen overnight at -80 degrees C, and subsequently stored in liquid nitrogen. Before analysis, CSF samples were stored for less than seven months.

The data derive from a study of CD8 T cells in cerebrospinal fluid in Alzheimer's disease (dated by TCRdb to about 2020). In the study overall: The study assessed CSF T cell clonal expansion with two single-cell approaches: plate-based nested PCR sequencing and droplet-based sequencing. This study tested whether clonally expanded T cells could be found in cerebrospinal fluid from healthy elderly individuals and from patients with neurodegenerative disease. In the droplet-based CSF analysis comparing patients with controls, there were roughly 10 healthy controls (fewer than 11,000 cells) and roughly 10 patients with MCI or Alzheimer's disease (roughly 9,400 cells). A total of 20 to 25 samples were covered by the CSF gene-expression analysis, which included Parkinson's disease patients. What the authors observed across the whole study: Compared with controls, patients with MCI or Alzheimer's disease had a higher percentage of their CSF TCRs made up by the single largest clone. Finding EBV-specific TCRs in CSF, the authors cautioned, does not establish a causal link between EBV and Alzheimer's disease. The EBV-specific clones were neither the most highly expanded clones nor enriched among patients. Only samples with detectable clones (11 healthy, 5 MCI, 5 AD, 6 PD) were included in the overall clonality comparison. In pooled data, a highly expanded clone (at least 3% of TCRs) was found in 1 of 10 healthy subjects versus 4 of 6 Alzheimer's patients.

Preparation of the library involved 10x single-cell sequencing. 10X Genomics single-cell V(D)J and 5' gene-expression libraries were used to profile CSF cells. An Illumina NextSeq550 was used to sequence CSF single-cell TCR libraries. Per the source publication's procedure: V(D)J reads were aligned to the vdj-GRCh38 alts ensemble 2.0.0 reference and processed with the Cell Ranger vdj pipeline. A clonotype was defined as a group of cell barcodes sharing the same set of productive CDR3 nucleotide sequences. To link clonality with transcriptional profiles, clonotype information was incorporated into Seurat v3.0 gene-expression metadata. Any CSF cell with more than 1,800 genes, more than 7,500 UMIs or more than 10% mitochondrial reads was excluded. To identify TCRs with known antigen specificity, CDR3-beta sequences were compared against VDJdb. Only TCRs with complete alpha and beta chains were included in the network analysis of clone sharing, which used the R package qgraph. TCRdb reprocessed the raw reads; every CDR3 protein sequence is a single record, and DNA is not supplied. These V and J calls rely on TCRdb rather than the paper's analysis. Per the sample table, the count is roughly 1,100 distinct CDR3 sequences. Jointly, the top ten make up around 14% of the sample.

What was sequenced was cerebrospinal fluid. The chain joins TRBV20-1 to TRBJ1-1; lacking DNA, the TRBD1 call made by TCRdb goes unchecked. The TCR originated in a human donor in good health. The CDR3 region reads CSATTGVNTEAFF.